This TCR beta chain is from a study of blood T cell repertoires in COVID-19. This CDR3 has 15 amino acids. Trimming cost V 2 bases and J 6 bases, with 13 bases left between them. In germline, CDR1 is MNHEY, CDR2 SMNVEV (reference sequence). TCRdb's copy holds only in-frame clones and misses some; the assay was immunoSEQ multiplex PCR. The sample holds approximately 200,000 clones; over 80% are singletons and the top ten take 1.2%. The chain joins TRBV27 to TRBJ2-2; D may be TRBD1 (6 bases). The sequenced sample was PBMCs or T cells enriched from blood (not recorded which). This sequence was found in a man under 40 who had recovered from COVID-19. CDR3: CASSLIQGLSGELFF. In DNA, the CDR3 is TGTGCCAGCAGTTTAATCCAGGGGTTGTCCGGGGAGCTGTTTTTT.